These T cell receptor beta chains were read from a single sample in a study of blood T cell repertoires in COVID-19. Assay used: immunoSEQ multiplex PCR; TCRdb lists only in-frame clones, some missing. The sample includes hundreds of thousands of clones, roughly 86% of them seen just once. What was sequenced was peripheral blood. These receptors were taken from a woman aged 55-69 years with COVID-19, enrolled during active disease. Each CDR3 is given with its conserved first and last residue. The D gene is left open where the match is weak. The size field is filled for only some rows; it gives once, few, many or a size class.

abundance | j_gene | d_gene | v_gene | CDR3aa | CDR3nt
once | TRBJ2-3 | NA | TRBV6-5 | CASSRRQGQRDTQYF | TGTGCCAGCAGTCGAAGGCAGGGGCAGAGAGATACGCAGTATTTT
few | TRBJ2-1 | TRBD2 | TRBV2 | CASSFSSGYNEQFF | TGTGCCAGCAGTTTTTCTAGCGGCTACAATGAGCAGTTCTTC
NA | TRBJ1-2 | TRBD1 | TRBV4-1 | CASSQATGGGSDGYTF | TGCGCCAGCAGCCAGGCTACAGGGGGGGGGTCCGATGGCTACACCTTC
NA | TRBJ1-2 | TRBD1 | TRBV19 | CASRDRGREYGYTF | TGTGCCAGCAGGGACAGGGGGCGCGAGTATGGCTACACCTTC
NA | TRBJ2-2 | TRBD1 | TRBV4-2 | CASSPRDRVEVGELFF | TGTGCCAGCAGCCCCCGGGACAGGGTCGAAGTCGGGGAGCTGTTTTTT
NA | TRBJ1-5 | NA | TRBV6-2/TRBV6-3 | CASSYAPPGGDQPQHF | TGTGCCAGCAGTTACGCGCCGCCAGGCGGGGACCAGCCCCAGCATTTT
NA | TRBJ1-1 | NA | TRBV3-1/TRBV3-2 | CASSQVVGGSTEAFF | TGTGCCAGCAGCCAAGTGGTCGGGGGGAGCACTGAAGCTTTCTTT
NA | TRBJ1-2 | NA | TRBV29-1 | CSVPWGVYGYTF | TGCAGCGTCCCATGGGGGGTCTATGGCTACACCTTC
NA | TRBJ1-1 | NA | TRBV29-1 | CSVGVRGIYTEAFF | TGCAGCGTTGGGGTGAGAGGGATCTACACTGAAGCTTTCTTT
few | TRBJ1-1 | NA | TRBV28 | CASSSPGLATEAFF | TGTGCCAGCAGTTCCCCCGGGTTGGCCACTGAAGCTTTCTTT
NA | TRBJ2-3 | NA | TRBV9 | CASSVKSGASTDTQYF | TGTGCCAGCAGCGTAAAGTCAGGGGCTAGCACAGATACGCAGTATTTT
once | TRBJ1-1 | NA | TRBV19 | CASSIYRDTEAFF | TGTGCCAGTAGTATTTACAGGGACACTGAAGCTTTCTTT
NA | TRBJ2-3 | TRBD2 | TRBV18 | CASSKGSLAGTTDTQYF | TGTGCCAGCTCAAAGGGGTCTCTAGCGGGAACCACAGATACGCAGTATTTT
many | TRBJ1-1 | TRBD1 | TRBV12-3/TRBV12-4 | CASSRQGIEAFF | TGTGCCAGCAGCCGACAGGGGATTGAAGCTTTCTTT
NA | TRBJ2-2 | NA | TRBV5-5 | CASSYTRSGTGELFF | TGTGCCAGCAGCTATACCAGGTCGGGGACCGGGGAGCTGTTTTTT
NA | TRBJ2-3 | TRBD2 | TRBV5-1 | CASSELAGADTQYF | TGCGCCAGCAGCGAACTAGCGGGGGCAGATACGCAGTATTTT
once | TRBJ2-2 | TRBD1 | TRBV2 | CASSEDRGTGELFF | TGTGCCAGCAGTGAGGACAGGGGCACCGGGGAGCTGTTTTTT
NA | TRBJ1-4 | NA | TRBV29-1 | CSAATGHNEKLFF | TGCAGCGCTGCGACAGGCCATAATGAAAAACTGTTTTTT
NA | TRBJ1-2 | NA | TRBV4-1 | CASSLHSPPAGGWGYTF | TGCGCCAGCAGCCTACATTCACCCCCTGCGGGGGGTTGGGGCTACACCTTC
NA | TRBJ1-6 | NA | TRBV5-1 | CASSLTGIRTPLHF | TGCGCCAGCAGCTTAACGGGGATTAGGACACCCCTCCACTTT
NA | TRBJ2-2 | TRBD2 | TRBV7-6 | CASSLGTRRTGELFF | TGTGCCAGCAGCTTAGGGACTAGACGAACCGGGGAGCTGTTTTTT
NA | TRBJ1-2 | TRBD1 | TRBV5-4 | CASSFWTGGFGYTF | TGTGCCAGCAGCTTCTGGACAGGGGGTTTTGGCTACACCTTC
NA | TRBJ1-2 | NA | TRBV5-1 | CASSSDSDYGYTF | TGCGCCAGCAGCTCCGACTCAGACTATGGCTACACCTTC
NA | TRBJ1-3 | NA | TRBV5-1 | CASSWQDRTSGNTIYF | TGCGCCAGCAGCTGGCAAGACAGAACCTCTGGAAACACCATATATTTT
NA | TRBJ1-1 | NA | TRBV15 | CATSRDGAMNTEAFF | TGTGCCACCAGCAGAGATGGAGCGATGAACACTGAAGCTTTCTTT
NA | TRBJ2-4 | NA | TRBV11-3 | CASSHGQPNIQYF | TGTGCCAGCAGCCACGGACAGCCAAACATTCAGTACTTC
NA | TRBJ1-1 | NA | TRBV27 | CASSLSAFTQAFF | TGTGCCAGCAGTTTATCGGCCTTTACCCAAGCTTTCTTT
once | TRBJ1-1 | TRBD1 | TRBV27 | CASSSPGQGSTEAFF | TGTGCCAGCAGTTCGCCGGGACAGGGGAGCACTGAAGCTTTCTTT
NA | TRBJ1-3 | NA | TRBV28 | CASSLWAGRRGNTIYF | TGTGCCAGCAGTTTATGGGCAGGTAGACGCGGAAACACCATATATTTT
NA | TRBJ1-3 | NA | TRBV9 | CASSVAGHLSSGNTIYF | TGTGCCAGCAGCGTAGCTGGGCACTTGAGCTCTGGAAACACCATATATTTT
NA | TRBJ1-1 | NA | TRBV21-1 | CASSKRRGRSTTEAFF | TGTGCCAGCAGCAAACGCAGGGGGCGGAGTACGACTGAAGCTTTCTTT
NA | TRBJ1-1 | NA | TRBV4-1 | CASSQDSQGRGAFF | TGCGCCAGCAGCCAAGATAGCCAGGGGCGTGGAGCTTTCTTT
NA | TRBJ2-7 | TRBD2 | TRBV7-2 | CASSLTGGAYEQYF | TGTGCCAGCAGCTTAACCGGGGGGGCCTACGAGCAGTACTTC
NA | TRBJ1-5 | NA | TRBV5-6 | CASSHRGLSNQPQHF | TGTGCCAGCAGCCACCGCGGGCTCAGCAATCAGCCCCAGCATTTT
NA | TRBJ2-7 | TRBD2 | TRBV5-1 | CASSFTSGGPSYEQYF | TGCGCCAGCAGCTTTACTAGCGGGGGACCCTCCTACGAGCAGTACTTC
NA | TRBJ1-1 | NA | TRBV7-6 | CASSLVSRAVTEAFF | TGTGCCAGCAGCTTAGTAAGCAGGGCGGTCACTGAAGCTTTCTTT
few | TRBJ1-6 | TRBD1 | TRBV9 | CASSAKGAGNSPLHF | TGTGCCAGCAGCGCAAAGGGGGCCGGGAATTCACCCCTCCACTTT
NA | TRBJ2-7 | NA | TRBV13 | CASSSRRYEQYF | TGTGCCAGCAGCTCACGTCGGTACGAGCAGTACTTC
NA | TRBJ2-7 | TRBD1 | TRBV5-6 | CASSPRDRVSYEQYF | TGTGCCAGCAGCCCCCGGGACAGGGTCTCCTACGAGCAGTACTTC
NA | TRBJ1-5 | NA | TRBV19 | CASSNQGYQPQHF | TGTGCCAGTAGTAACCAGGGGTATCAGCCCCAGCATTTT
few | TRBJ1-4 | TRBD1 | TRBV5-1 | CASSPGQGSGKLFF | TGCGCCAGCAGCCCAGGACAGGGGAGCGGAAAACTGTTTTTT
NA | TRBJ2-7 | TRBD2 | TRBV28 | CASNLNSGDAYEQYF | TGTGCCAGCAACCTCAACAGCGGGGATGCCTACGAGCAGTACTTC
NA | TRBJ1-2 | NA | TRBV4-1 | CASSQRQRGYTF | TGCGCCAGCAGCCAGCGACAACGCGGCTACACCTTC
NA | TRBJ1-1 | NA | TRBV18 | CASSPLPGEAEAFF | TGTGCCAGCTCACCACTCCCGGGGGAGGCTGAAGCTTTCTTT
NA | TRBJ2-5 | NA | TRBV11-2 | CASSLGGQSRETQYF | TGTGCCAGCAGCTTAGGAGGACAGTCAAGAGAGACCCAGTACTTC
NA | TRBJ1-1 | TRBD1 | TRBV19 | CASSMSDRAWMNTEAFF | TGTGCCAGTAGTATGTCCGACAGGGCCTGGATGAACACTGAAGCTTTCTTT
NA | TRBJ1-4 | TRBD1 | TRBV7-9 | CASSYLTGIVTNEKLFF | TGTGCCAGCAGCTATTTGACAGGGATAGTAACTAATGAAAAACTGTTTTTT